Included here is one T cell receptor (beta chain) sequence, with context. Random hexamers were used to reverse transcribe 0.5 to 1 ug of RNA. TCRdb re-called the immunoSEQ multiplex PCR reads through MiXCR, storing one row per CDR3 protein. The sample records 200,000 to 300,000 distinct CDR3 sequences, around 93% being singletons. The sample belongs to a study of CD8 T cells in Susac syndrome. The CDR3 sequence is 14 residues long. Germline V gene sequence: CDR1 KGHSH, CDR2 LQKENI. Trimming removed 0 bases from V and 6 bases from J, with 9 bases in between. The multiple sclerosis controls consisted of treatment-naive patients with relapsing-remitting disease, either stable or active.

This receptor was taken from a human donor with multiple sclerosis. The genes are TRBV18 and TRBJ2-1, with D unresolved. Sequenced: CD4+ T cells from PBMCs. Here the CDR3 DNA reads TGTGCCAGCTCACCACCGTCCGGGTTCAATGAGCAGTTCTTC. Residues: CASSPPSGFNEQFF.